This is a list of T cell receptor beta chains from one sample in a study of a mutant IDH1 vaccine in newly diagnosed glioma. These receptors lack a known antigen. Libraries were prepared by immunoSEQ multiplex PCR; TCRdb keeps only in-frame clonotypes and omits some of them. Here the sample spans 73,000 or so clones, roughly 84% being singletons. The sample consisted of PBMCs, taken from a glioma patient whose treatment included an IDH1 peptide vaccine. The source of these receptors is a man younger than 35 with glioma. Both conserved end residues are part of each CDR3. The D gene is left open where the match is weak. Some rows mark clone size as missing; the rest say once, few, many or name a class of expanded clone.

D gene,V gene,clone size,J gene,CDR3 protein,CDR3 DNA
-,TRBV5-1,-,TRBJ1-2,CASSFLPGTGELNYGYTF,TGCGCCAGCAGCTTTCTCCCCGGTACAGGCGAACTTAACTATGGCTACACCTTC
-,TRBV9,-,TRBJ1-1,CASSVSQGNTEAFF,TGTGCCAGCAGCGTATCACAGGGGAACACTGAAGCTTTCTTT
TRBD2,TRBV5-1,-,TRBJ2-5,CASSLATGLAKETQYF,TGCGCCAGCAGCTTGGCTACGGGACTAGCGAAGGAGACCCAGTACTTC
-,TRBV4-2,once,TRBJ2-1,CASSQDLAQASYNEQFF,TGTGCCAGCAGCCAAGATTTGGCTCAGGCTTCCTACAATGAGCAGTTCTTC
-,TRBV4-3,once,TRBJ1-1,CASSQDGTYFEAFF,TGCGCCAGCAGCCAAGATGGGACTTACTTCGAAGCTTTCTTT
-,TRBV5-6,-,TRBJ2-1,CASSFDVGQGGYNEQFF,TGTGCCAGCAGCTTTGACGTCGGGCAGGGTGGCTACAATGAGCAGTTCTTC
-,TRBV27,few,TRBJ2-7,CASGRTYEQYF,TGTGCCAGCGGCAGAACCTACGAGCAGTACTTC
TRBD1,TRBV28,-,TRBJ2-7,CASRVGQGGAEQYF,TGTGCCAGCAGAGTGGGACAGGGGGGGGCCGAGCAGTACTTC
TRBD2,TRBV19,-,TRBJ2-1,CASSTLGAGGSYNEQFF,TGTGCCAGTAGTACACTTGGAGCGGGGGGTTCTTACAATGAGCAGTTCTTC
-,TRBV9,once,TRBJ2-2,CASSVGALAENTGELFF,TGTGCCAGCAGCGTAGGGGCACTAGCTGAGAACACCGGGGAGCTGTTTTTT
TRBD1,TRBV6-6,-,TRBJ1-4,CASSYSTGGVKKLFF,TGTGCCAGCAGTTACTCAACAGGGGGGGTGAAAAAACTGTTTTTT
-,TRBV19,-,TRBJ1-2,CASSHNGYTF,TGTGCCAGTAGCCACAACGGCTACACCTTC
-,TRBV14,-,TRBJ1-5,CASSLGRQPQHF,TGTGCCAGCAGCCTCGGACGACAGCCCCAGCATTTT
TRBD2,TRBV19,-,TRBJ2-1,CASRFVGSGRDNEQFF,TGTGCCAGCCGATTCGTTGGGAGCGGGAGGGACAATGAGCAGTTCTTC
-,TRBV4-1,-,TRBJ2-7,CASSRNRVGYEQYF,TGCGCCAGCAGTAGAAACAGGGTGGGCTACGAGCAGTACTTC
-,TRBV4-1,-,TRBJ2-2,CASSQVIGRNTGELFF,TGCGCCAGCAGCCAAGTAATAGGTAGAAACACCGGGGAGCTGTTTTTT
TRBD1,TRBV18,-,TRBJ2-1,CASSTGQGRVNEQFF,TGTGCCAGCTCAACTGGACAGGGAAGGGTCAATGAGCAGTTCTTC
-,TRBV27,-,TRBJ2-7,CASSLSYLSEQYF,TGTGCCAGCAGTTTATCGTACCTATCTGAGCAGTACTTC
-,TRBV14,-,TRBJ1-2,CASSPGRYGYTF,TGTGCCAGCAGCCCAGGGAGGTATGGCTACACCTTC
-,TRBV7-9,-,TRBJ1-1,CASSLVMNTEAFF,TGTGCCAGCAGCTTGGTCATGAACACTGAAGCTTTCTTT